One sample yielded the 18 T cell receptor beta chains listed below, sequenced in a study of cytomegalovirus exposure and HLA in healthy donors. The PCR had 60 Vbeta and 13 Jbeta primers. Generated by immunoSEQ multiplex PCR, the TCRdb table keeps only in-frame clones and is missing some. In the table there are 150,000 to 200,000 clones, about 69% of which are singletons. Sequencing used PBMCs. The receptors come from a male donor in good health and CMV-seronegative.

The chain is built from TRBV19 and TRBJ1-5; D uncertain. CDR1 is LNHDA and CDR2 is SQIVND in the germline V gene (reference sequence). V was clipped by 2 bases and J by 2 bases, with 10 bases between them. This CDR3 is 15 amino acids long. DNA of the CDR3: TGTGCCAGTAGTATAATGGGCCGCGGCAATCAGCCCCAGCATTTT. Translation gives CASSIMGRGNQPQHF.

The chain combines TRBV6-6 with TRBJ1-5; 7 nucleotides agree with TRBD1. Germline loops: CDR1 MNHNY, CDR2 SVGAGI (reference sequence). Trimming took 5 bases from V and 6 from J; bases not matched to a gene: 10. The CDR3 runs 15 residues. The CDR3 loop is CASSPRGRGPQPQHF. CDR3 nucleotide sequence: TGTGCCAGCAGTCCCAGGGGGAGAGGGCCTCAGCCCCAGCATTTT.

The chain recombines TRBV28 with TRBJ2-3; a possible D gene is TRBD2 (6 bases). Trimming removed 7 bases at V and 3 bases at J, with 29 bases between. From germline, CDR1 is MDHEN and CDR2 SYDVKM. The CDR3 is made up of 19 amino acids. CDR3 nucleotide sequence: TGTGCCAGCACTACAACGGAGGGTTTTTTTAAGTTAAGGACAGATACGCAGTATTTT. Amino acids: CASTTTEGFFKLRTDTQYF.

The CDR3 here is CASNTGGPGYTF. The CDR3 bases are TGTGCCAGCAATACAGGGGGCCCTGGCTACACCTTC. The chain recombines TRBV28 with TRBJ1-2; TRBD1 matches 9 bases. The CDR3 loop spans 12 amino acids. Germline CDR1 and CDR2: MDHEN and SYDVKM. V lost 7 bases, J lost 7 bases, and 4 bases stayed unmatched.

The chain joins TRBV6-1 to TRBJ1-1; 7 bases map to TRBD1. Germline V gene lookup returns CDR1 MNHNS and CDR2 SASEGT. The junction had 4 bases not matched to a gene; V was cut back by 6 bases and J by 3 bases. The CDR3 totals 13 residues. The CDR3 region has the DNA TGTGCCAGCAGCCCCAGGGGGGACACTGAAGCTTTCTTT. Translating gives CASSPRGDTEAFF.

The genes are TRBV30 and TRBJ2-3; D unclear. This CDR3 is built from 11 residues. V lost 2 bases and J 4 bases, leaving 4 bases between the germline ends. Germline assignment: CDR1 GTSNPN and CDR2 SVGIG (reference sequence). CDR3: CAWSFADTQYF. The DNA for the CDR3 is TGTGCCTGGAGTTTCGCAGATACGCAGTATTTT.

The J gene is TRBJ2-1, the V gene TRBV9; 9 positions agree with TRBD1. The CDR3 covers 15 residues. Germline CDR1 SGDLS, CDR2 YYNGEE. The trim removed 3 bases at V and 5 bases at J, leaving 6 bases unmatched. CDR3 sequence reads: CASSAGTGLDNEQFF. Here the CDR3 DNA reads TGTGCCAGCAGCGCCGGGACAGGGCTAGACAATGAGCAGTTCTTC.

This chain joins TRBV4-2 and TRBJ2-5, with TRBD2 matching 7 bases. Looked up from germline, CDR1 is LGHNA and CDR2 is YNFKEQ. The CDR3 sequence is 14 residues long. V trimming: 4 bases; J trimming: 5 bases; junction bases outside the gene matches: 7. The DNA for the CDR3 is TGTGCCAGCAGCCCGCGACTAGCTGGTGAGACCCAGTACTTC. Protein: CASSPRLAGETQYF.

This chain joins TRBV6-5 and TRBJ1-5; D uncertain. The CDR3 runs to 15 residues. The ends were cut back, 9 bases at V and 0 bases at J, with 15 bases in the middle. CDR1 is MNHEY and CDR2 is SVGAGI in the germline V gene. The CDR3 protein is CASRSVSYSNQPQHF. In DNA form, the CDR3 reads TGTGCCAGTCGGTCGGTGTCTTATAGCAATCAGCCCCAGCATTTT.

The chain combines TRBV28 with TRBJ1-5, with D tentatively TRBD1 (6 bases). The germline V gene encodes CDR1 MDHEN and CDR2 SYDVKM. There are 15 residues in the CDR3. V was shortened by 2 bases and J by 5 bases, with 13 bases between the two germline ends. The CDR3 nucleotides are TGTGCCAGCAGTTTAACAGGGTTACGCCATCAGCCCCAGCATTTT. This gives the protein CASSLTGLRHQPQHF.

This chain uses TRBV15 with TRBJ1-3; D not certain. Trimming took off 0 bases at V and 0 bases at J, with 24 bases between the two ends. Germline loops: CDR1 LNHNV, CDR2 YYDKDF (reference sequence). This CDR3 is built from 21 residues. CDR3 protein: CATSRDRRGRLALDSGNTIYF. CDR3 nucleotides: TGTGCCACCAGCAGAGATCGAAGAGGCAGATTAGCCCTAGACTCTGGAAACACCATATATTTT.

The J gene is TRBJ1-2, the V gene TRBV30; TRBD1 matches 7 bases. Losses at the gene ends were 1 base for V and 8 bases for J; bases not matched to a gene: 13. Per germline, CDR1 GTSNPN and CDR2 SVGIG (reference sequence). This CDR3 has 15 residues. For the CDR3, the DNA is TGTGCCTGGAGTGGGGTGGGTCAGGGGGAGATCGGCTACACCTTC. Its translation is CAWSGVGQGEIGYTF.

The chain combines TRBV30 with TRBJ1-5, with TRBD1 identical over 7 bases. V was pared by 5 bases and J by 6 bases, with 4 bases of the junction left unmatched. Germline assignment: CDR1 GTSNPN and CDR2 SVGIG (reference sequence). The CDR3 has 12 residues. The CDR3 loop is CAWSTGVQPQHF. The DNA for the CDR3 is TGTGCCTGGTCCACAGGGGTTCAGCCCCAGCATTTT.

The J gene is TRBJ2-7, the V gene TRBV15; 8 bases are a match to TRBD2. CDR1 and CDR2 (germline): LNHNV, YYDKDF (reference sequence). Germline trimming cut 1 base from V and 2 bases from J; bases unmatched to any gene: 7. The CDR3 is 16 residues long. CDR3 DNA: TGTGCCACCAGCAGAGGAGGTGCGGGAGGTACCTACGAGCAGTACTTC. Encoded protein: CATSRGGAGGTYEQYF.

The chain's CDR3 is CASGTKGAGELFF. DNA for the CDR3: TGCGCCAGCGGTACAAAAGGGGCCGGGGAGCTGTTTTTT. The gene calls are TRBV5-1 and TRBJ2-2; D is perhaps TRBD1 (5 bases). The V gene's germline CDR1 is SGHRS and CDR2 YFSETQ. This CDR3 has 13 amino acids. V was pared by 7 bases and J by 6 bases, with 13 bases between.

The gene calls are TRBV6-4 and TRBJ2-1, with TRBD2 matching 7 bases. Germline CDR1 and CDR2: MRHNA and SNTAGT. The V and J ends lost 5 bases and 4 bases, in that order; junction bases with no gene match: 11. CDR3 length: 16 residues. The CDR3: CASSQRGLADYNEQFF. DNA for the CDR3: TGTGCCAGCAGTCAAAGGGGCCTAGCGGATTACAATGAGCAGTTCTTC.

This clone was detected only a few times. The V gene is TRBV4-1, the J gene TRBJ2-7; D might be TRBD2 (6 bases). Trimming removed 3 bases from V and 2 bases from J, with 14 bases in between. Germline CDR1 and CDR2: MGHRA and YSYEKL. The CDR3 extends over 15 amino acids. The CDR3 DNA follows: TGCGCCAGCAGCCAGCGGGGCTTCCCGGCCTACGAGCAGTACTTC. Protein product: CASSQRGFPAYEQYF.

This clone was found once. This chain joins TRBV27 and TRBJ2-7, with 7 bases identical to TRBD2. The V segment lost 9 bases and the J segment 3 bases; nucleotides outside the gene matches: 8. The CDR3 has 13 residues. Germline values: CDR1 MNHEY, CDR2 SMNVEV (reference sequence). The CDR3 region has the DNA TGTGCCAGTTCCGAGGGGAGGGACTACGAGCAGTACTTC. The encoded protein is CASSEGRDYEQYF.